These T cell receptor beta chains were read from a single sample in a study of T-cell memory formation after mild COVID-19. A single record per CDR3 protein comes from TCRdb applying MiXCR to the 5' RACE reads. Of 550,000 to 700,000 distinct CDR3 sequences in the sample, roughly 17% were seen once. Sequences were obtained from PBMCs or a T cell subset sorted from them (not recorded which). Receptors originate from an adult woman who had mild COVID-19 (a few samples of this study predate the infection). Cell type and time point are not known. CDR3s include the opening cysteine and the closing phenylalanine or tryptophan. A D gene is named only where the DNA matches it firmly. Size is stated for part of the rows, as once, few or many counts, or as a class when the clone is expanded.

J,size,D,V,CDR3,DNA
TRBJ2-1,NA,TRBD2,TRBV9,CASSRRRGGIREGPGNEQFF,TGTGCCAGCAGCCGCCGAAGAGGGGGGATTCGGGAGGGCCCGGGCAATGAGCAGTTCTTC
TRBJ2-2,few,NA,TRBV25-1,CASSERVGELFF,TGTGCCAGCAGTGAACGTGTCGGGGAGCTGTTTTTT
TRBJ2-1,many,TRBD2,TRBV7-9,CASSLTSGRTDEQFF,TGTGCCAGCAGCTTAACCAGCGGGAGGACCGATGAGCAGTTCTTC
TRBJ2-1,NA,TRBD1,TRBV7-8,CASSPGPGTGGYNEQFF,TGTGCCAGCAGCCCCGGCCCTGGGACAGGGGGCTATAATGAGCAGTTCTTC
TRBJ2-7,NA,TRBD2,TRBV2,CASSEGAGPAYEQYF,TGTGCCAGCAGTGAGGGAGCGGGGCCCGCCTACGAGCAGTACTTC
TRBJ1-4,NA,NA,TRBV27,CASSRARQGSEKLFF,TGTGCCAGCAGTAGGGCCCGCCAGGGAAGTGAAAAACTGTTTTTT
TRBJ2-3,NA,TRBD2,TRBV7-9,CASSLTSVRTDTQYF,TGTGCCAGCAGCTTGACTAGCGTACGCACAGATACGCAGTATTTT
TRBJ1-4,NA,NA,TRBV12-3/TRBV12-4,CASIRGGTTNEKLFF,TGTGCCAGCATTAGAGGGGGGACAACTAATGAAAAACTGTTTTTT
TRBJ2-7,NA,NA,TRBV20-1,CSARGGYTRYEQYF,TGCAGTGCTAGAGGGGGCTACACCAGATACGAGCAGTACTTC
TRBJ1-2,few,NA,TRBV5-1,CASSFQVNYGYTF,TGCGCCAGCAGCTTTCAGGTTAACTATGGCTACACCTTC
TRBJ2-3,few,NA,TRBV5-1,CASSPDKTADTQYF,TGCGCCAGCAGCCCCGACAAGACGGCAGATACGCAGTATTTT
TRBJ2-3,NA,NA,TRBV10-3,CAISEPRRDTRTDTQYF,TGTGCCATCAGTGAGCCCCGACGGGACACCCGCACAGATACGCAGTATTTT
TRBJ2-1,NA,NA,TRBV5-5,CASSFQLISYNEQFF,TGTGCCAGCAGCTTCCAACTTATCTCCTACAATGAGCAGTTCTTC
TRBJ2-1,few,TRBD2,TRBV6-5,CASSGLAGYEQFF,TGTGCCAGCAGCGGACTAGCGGGATATGAGCAGTTCTTC
TRBJ2-5,NA,NA,TRBV7-7,CASSFGERETQYF,TGTGCCAGCAGCTTCGGGGAGCGAGAGACCCAGTACTTC
TRBJ1-2,NA,NA,TRBV7-9,CASRSAGYGYTF,TGTGCCAGCCGGTCGGCAGGCTATGGCTACACCTTC
TRBJ1-5,few,NA,TRBV2,CASSPIGGQPQHF,TGTGCCAGCAGTCCGATCGGGGGTCAGCCCCAGCATTTT
TRBJ1-1,NA,NA,TRBV6-2/TRBV6-3,CASSSAGALPEAFF,TGTGCCAGCAGTTCTGCGGGGGCCCTCCCTGAAGCTTTCTTT
TRBJ2-3,few,NA,TRBV4-3,CPSSQDYRRFFTDTQYF,TGCCCCAGCAGCCAAGATTACCGCAGATTCTTCACAGATACGCAGTATTTT
TRBJ2-7,few,NA,TRBV4-2,CASSQPGQRPDF,TGTGCCAGCAGCCAGCCGGGACAAAGGCCGGACTTC
TRBJ2-7,NA,NA,TRBV5-1,CASSLVRDEQYF,TGCGCCAGCAGCTTGGTTCGGGACGAGCAGTACTTC
TRBJ2-5,NA,NA,TRBV18,CASSPPSVAEFKSTQYF,TGTGCCAGCTCACCACCGTCTGTGGCAGAATTTAAGAGTACCCAGTACTTC
TRBJ2-7,NA,NA,TRBV7-6,CASSPPDGFEQYF,TGTGCCAGCAGCCCCCCGGACGGATTCGAGCAGTACTTC
TRBJ1-4,many,NA,TRBV5-1,CASSLGAVNEKLFF,TGCGCCAGCAGTCTCGGCGCGGTGAATGAAAAACTGTTTTTT
TRBJ2-7,NA,NA,TRBV29-1,CSVGGDRRYGQYF,TGCAGCGTTGGAGGGGACCGCCGTTATGGGCAGTACTTC
TRBJ2-5,NA,TRBD2,TRBV3-1,CASSQVHRGLAGETQYF,TGTGCCAGCAGCCAAGTTCATAGAGGACTAGCAGGAGAGACCCAGTACTTC
TRBJ2-1,few,NA,TRBV21-1,CASSSSGGNEQFF,TGTGCCAGCAGCAGCTCAGGGGGGAATGAGCAGTTCTTC
TRBJ2-5,few,NA,TRBV5-6,CASRPGAGPDVVETQYF,TGTGCCAGCCGCCCGGGGGCCGGCCCAGATGTGGTAGAGACCCAGTACTTC
TRBJ2-1,few,NA,TRBV27,CASSLSPYNEQFF,TGTGCCAGCAGTTTGTCGCCTTACAATGAGCAGTTCTTC
TRBJ1-4,NA,NA,TRBV11-2,CASSRRSATNEKLFF,TGTGCCAGCAGCCGGAGAAGCGCAACTAATGAAAAACTGTTTTTT
TRBJ2-5,few,NA,TRBV6-5,CASSRASQGGGETQYF,TGTGCCAGCAGCCGAGCCTCTCAGGGGGGCGGAGAGACCCAGTACTTC
TRBJ2-1,few,TRBD2,TRBV7-8,CATSGRPYNEQFF,TGTGCCACGAGCGGGAGACCCTACAATGAGCAGTTCTTC
TRBJ1-2,NA,NA,TRBV10-3,CAISRMQGNGYTF,TGTGCCATCAGTAGAATGCAGGGTAACGGCTACACCTTC
TRBJ2-7,NA,TRBD1,TRBV9,CASSVTGTETYEQYF,TGTGCCAGCAGCGTTACCGGGACAGAAACCTACGAGCAGTACTTC
TRBJ2-7,many,NA,TRBV18,CASSPPGQAYEQYF,TGTGCCAGCTCACCACCGGGTCAGGCCTACGAGCAGTACTTC
TRBJ2-3,few,TRBD2,TRBV29-1,CSAVAGGPGDTQYF,TGCAGCGCCGTAGCGGGAGGGCCTGGAGATACGCAGTATTTT
TRBJ2-3,NA,TRBD2,TRBV6-2/TRBV6-3,CASSYSGSGSPDTQYF,TGTGCCAGCAGTTACTCTGGTAGCGGGAGCCCCGATACGCAGTATTTT
TRBJ2-7,few,NA,TRBV3-1,CASSQDDEQYF,TGTGCCAGCAGCCAAGATGACGAGCAGTACTTC
TRBJ2-3,NA,NA,TRBV6-1,CASSGLNYGGSTDTQYF,TGTGCCAGCAGTGGACTTAACTATGGGGGGAGCACAGATACGCAGTATTTT
TRBJ2-2,NA,TRBD2,TRBV6-2/TRBV6-3,CVSTLLRTSRFVAGELFF,TGTGTCAGCACTCTACTCCGGACTAGTAGGTTTGTCGCCGGGGAGCTGTTTTTT
TRBJ2-2,NA,NA,TRBV27,CASSFWGAGELFF,TGTGCCAGCAGTTTCTGGGGGGCCGGGGAGCTGTTTTTT
TRBJ2-7,few,NA,TRBV5-6,CASSPTVAGREQYF,TGTGCCAGCAGCCCGACGGTGGCGGGGCGCGAGCAGTACTTC
TRBJ2-2,few,NA,TRBV29-1,CSVDFRGTNTGELFF,TGCAGCGTTGATTTCCGGGGGACGAACACCGGGGAGCTGTTTTTT
TRBJ2-1,few,NA,TRBV10-3,CAISTRDFGDEQFF,TGTGCCATCAGCACCCGGGACTTCGGGGATGAGCAGTTCTTC
TRBJ2-1,many,TRBD2,TRBV6-5,CASIATGGSYNEQFF,TGTGCCAGCATCGCGACGGGGGGCTCCTACAATGAGCAGTTCTTC
TRBJ1-4,NA,NA,TRBV4-1,CASSQALGLINEKLFF,TGCGCCAGCAGCCAAGCTTTAGGGCTGATTAATGAAAAACTGTTTTTT
TRBJ1-5,NA,NA,TRBV6-6,CASRNQGSVSNQPQHF,TGTGCCAGCAGGAACCAGGGGTCCGTAAGCAATCAGCCCCAGCATTTT
TRBJ2-7,NA,TRBD1,TRBV5-1,CASRGDTGVSYEQYF,TGCGCCAGCAGGGGTGACACAGGGGTTTCCTACGAGCAGTACTTC
TRBJ2-1,few,TRBD2,TRBV7-2,CASSLEVGLGFF,TGTGCCAGCAGCTTAGAAGTGGGACTAGGGTTCTTC
TRBJ2-3,NA,TRBD2,TRBV5-5,CASSTPPGTSRTDTQYF,TGTGCCAGCAGCACCCCTCCCGGGACTAGCCGTACAGATACGCAGTATTTT
TRBJ2-1,few,NA,TRBV11-2,CASSLDRPDPYNEQFF,TGTGCCAGCAGCTTAGATCGGCCTGATCCCTACAATGAGCAGTTCTTC
TRBJ1-1,NA,TRBD1,TRBV12-3/TRBV12-4,CASSITGGRTEAFF,TGTGCCAGCAGTATTACAGGGGGCCGAACTGAAGCTTTCTTT